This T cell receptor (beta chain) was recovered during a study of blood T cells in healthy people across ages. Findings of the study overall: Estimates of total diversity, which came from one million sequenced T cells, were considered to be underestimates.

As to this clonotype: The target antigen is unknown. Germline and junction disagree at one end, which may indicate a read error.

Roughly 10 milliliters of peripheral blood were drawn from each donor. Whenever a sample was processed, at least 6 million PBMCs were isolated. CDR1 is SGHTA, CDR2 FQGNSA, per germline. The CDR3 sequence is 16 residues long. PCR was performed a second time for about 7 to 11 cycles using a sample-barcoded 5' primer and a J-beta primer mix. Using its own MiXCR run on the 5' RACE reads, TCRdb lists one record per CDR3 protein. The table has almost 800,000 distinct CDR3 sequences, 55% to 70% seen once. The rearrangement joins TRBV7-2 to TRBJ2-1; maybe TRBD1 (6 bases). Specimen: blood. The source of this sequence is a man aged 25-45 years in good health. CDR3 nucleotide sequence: TGTGCCAGCAGCTTTGGGGGCAGCCACTCCTACAATGGGCAGTTCTTC. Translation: CASSFGGSHSYNGQFF.